The 21 T cell receptor beta chains reported below all come from one sample, sequenced in a study of cytotoxic CD8 clonotypes in ibrutinib-treated CLL. Only in-frame clones appear in the TCRdb table, and some are missing; sequencing was by immunoSEQ multiplex PCR. The sample contains some 17,000 clones, around 81% of which appear only once. The sample consisted of PBMCs, taken before ibrutinib treatment. The source of these receptors is a human donor with chronic lymphocytic leukemia.

The chain carries TRBV7-9 and TRBJ2-1, with 8 bases identical to TRBD1. CDR1 is SEHNR, CDR2 FQNEAQ, per germline (reference sequence). After removal of 10 bases from V and 4 bases from J, the junction contained 6 bases not matched to a gene. CDR3 size: 13 residues. DNA for the CDR3: TGTGCCACCAGTCGGGACAGGTACAATGAGCAGTTCTTC. Translated: CATSRDRYNEQFF.

The chain links TRBV11-2 to TRBJ2-5; tentatively, D is TRBD1 (5 bases). Per germline, CDR1 SGHAT and CDR2 FQNNGV. This CDR3 is built from 17 residues. V lost 5 bases, J lost 1 base, and 20 bases lay in between. The CDR3 sequence is CASSVGATSLVQETQYF. The CDR3 nucleotides read TGTGCCAGCAGCGTAGGGGCGACTTCGCTAGTCCAAGAGACCCAGTACTTC.

The chain carries TRBV7-8 and TRBJ2-3; D perhaps matches TRBD2 (6 bases). This CDR3 is 16 amino acids long. Germline V lookup: CDR1 SGHVS, CDR2 FQNEAQ. The germline V and J ends were trimmed by 5 bases and 6 bases, with 21 bases remaining between them. The CDR3 loop is CASSEGRTGRADTQYF. The CDR3 bases are TGTGCCAGCAGCGAAGGGCGGACCGGGAGAGCGGATACGCAGTATTTT.

This chain uses TRBV7-3 with TRBJ2-1, with D maybe TRBD2 (6 bases). Germline V gene sequence: CDR1 SGHTA, CDR2 FQGTGA. The CDR3 has 16 residues. V was shortened by 2 bases and J by 8 bases, with 19 bases between the two germline ends. CDR3 DNA: TGTGCCAGCAGCTTACGGCCACTAGCTCTGGGCTATGAGCAGTTCTTC. This encodes CASSLRPLALGYEQFF.

V and J are TRBV2 and TRBJ1-1, with D unresolved. Trimming removed 8 bases at V and 2 bases at J, with 12 bases between. The CDR3 loop spans 13 amino acids. CDR1 SNHLY and CDR2 FYNNEI come from the germline V gene. CDR3 loop: CASQIQFNTEAFF. The CDR3 DNA reads as TGTGCCAGCCAGATCCAATTTAACACTGAAGCTTTCTTT.

J is TRBJ2-5 and V is TRBV7-3; D might be TRBD2 (5 bases). CDR1 and CDR2 (germline): SGHTA, FQGTGA. Trimming stripped 6 bases from V and 5 bases from J, with 13 bases between. The CDR3 has 13 residues. In DNA form, the CDR3 reads TGTGCCAGCAGGTTGGCGGGTCAGGAGACCCAGTACTTC. Residues: CASRLAGQETQYF.

The rearrangement links TRBV6-5 to TRBJ2-6; 8 nucleotides line up with TRBD1. The CDR3 loop spans 16 amino acids. V lost 4 bases to trimming and J lost 4 bases; unmatched junction nucleotides: 6. In germline, CDR1 is MNHEY, CDR2 SVGAGI. The CDR3 DNA is TGTGCCAGCAGTTTGACAGGGGCCCCCGGGGCCAACGTCCTGACTTTC. Protein: CASSLTGAPGANVLTF.

V gene TRBV28 combines with J gene TRBJ2-5, with a possible D match to TRBD2 (6 bases). CDR3 length: 16 residues. Germline CDR1 and CDR2: MDHEN and SYDVKM. The V and J ends lost 2 bases and 0 bases respectively, with 13 bases between them. CDR3 sequence reads: CASSLGGIGNQETQYF. CDR3 bases: TGTGCCAGCAGTTTAGGCGGGATTGGGAACCAAGAGACCCAGTACTTC.

This clone is categorized as medium-sized (0.01 to 0.1%). The chain has TRBV27 and TRBJ1-2, with a possible D match to TRBD1 (5 bases). CDR3 length: 14 residues. V dropped 6 bases and J dropped 2 bases, with 13 bases sitting between them. CDR1 MNHEY and CDR2 SMNVEV come from the germline V gene (reference sequence). Written as DNA, the CDR3 is TGTGCCAGCAGAACCCAGGGAGGAAACTATGGCTACACCTTC. Translated, it gives CASRTQGGNYGYTF.

The chain has TRBV11-2 and TRBJ2-3; D unresolved. Germline assignment: CDR1 SGHAT and CDR2 FQNNGV. The germline V and J ends were trimmed by 5 bases and 1 base, with 13 bases remaining between them. This CDR3 region has 15 residues. As DNA, the CDR3 is TGTGCCAGCAGCCGTACTATCTTGGGCACAGATACGCAGTATTTT. Translation: CASSRTILGTDTQYF. Filled out from reference TRBV11-2 and TRBJ2-3, the complete variable domain reads EAGVAQSPRYKIIEKRQSVAFWCNPISGHATLYWYQQILGQGPKLLIQFQNNGVVDDSQLPKDRFSAERLKGVDSTLKIQPAKLEDSAVYLCASSRTILGTDTQYFGPGTRLTVL.

The chain combines TRBV5-1 with TRBJ2-3; D call uncertain. The germline gives CDR1 SGHRS, CDR2 YFSETQ. Trimming left V 3 bases short and J 4 bases short, with 12 bases between. The CDR3 is made up of 14 amino acids. CDR3 DNA sequence: TGCGCCAGCAGCTCGAGCTCTGGGGCAGATACGCAGTATTTT. Amino acid sequence: CASSSSSGADTQYF.

This clone was detected only once. The chain joins TRBV9 to TRBJ2-7; 10 nucleotides agree with TRBD1. The germline CDR1 and CDR2 sequences are SGDLS and YYNGEE. The CDR3 contains 16 residues. Unmatched junction bases numbered 10, after V lost 1 base and J lost 6 bases. The CDR3 sequence: CASSVHSGTGVGEQYF. The CDR3 DNA follows: TGTGCCAGCAGCGTACACAGCGGGACAGGGGTAGGCGAGCAGTACTTC.

The rearrangement joins TRBV9 to TRBJ2-1; possible D gene TRBD2, 5 bases. The CDR3 extends over 16 amino acids. From germline, CDR1 is SGDLS and CDR2 YYNGEE. Deletions cut 4 bases from V and 0 bases from J, with 14 bases between. DNA for the CDR3: TGTGCCAGCAGCCCCGGCGTAGGGAGCTCCTACAATGAGCAGTTCTTC. It codes for CASSPGVGSSYNEQFF. Based on the CDR3 plus reference TRBV9 and TRBJ2-1, the full variable domain is DSGVTQTPKHLITATGQRVTLRCSPRSGDLSVYWYQQSLDQGLQFLIQYYNGEERAKGNILERFSAQQFPDLHSELNLSSLELGDSALYFCASSPGVGSSYNEQFFGPGTRLTVL.

The chain carries TRBV18 and TRBJ1-1; weak D call: TRBD1 (5 bases). This CDR3 region has 12 residues. The V gene lost 4 bases and the J gene lost 7 bases, with 10 bases spanning the gap. Germline lookup yields CDR1 KGHSH and CDR2 LQKENI. The chain's CDR3 is CASSLPGLEAFF. In nucleotides, the CDR3 is TGTGCCAGCTCACTACCGGGGCTTGAAGCTTTCTTT.

The chain has TRBV5-1 and TRBJ2-1; tentatively, D is TRBD1 (5 bases). Trimming stripped 4 bases from V and 10 bases from J, with 12 bases between. Germline V gene data show CDR1 as SGHRS and CDR2 as YFSETQ. This CDR3 region has 12 residues. DNA of the CDR3: TGCGCCAGCAGCATTACAGGACCCGAGCAGTTCTTC. Amino acid sequence: CASSITGPEQFF. The entire variable domain, with the rest obtained from reference TRBV5-1 and TRBJ2-1, is as follows: KAGVTQTPRYLIKTRGQQVTLSCSPISGHRSVSWYQQTPGQGLQFLFEYFSETQRNKGNFPGRFSGRQFSNSRSEMNVSTLELGDSALYLCASSITGPEQFFGPGTRLTVL.

V usage is TRBV7-9 and J usage is TRBJ1-1; 10 bases align to TRBD1. V dropped 4 bases and J dropped 4; count of bases not matched to a gene: 9. Germline CDR1 and CDR2: SEHNR and FQNEAQ (reference sequence). CDR3 size: 16 residues. In DNA form, the CDR3 reads TGTGCCAGCAGCTCAGGCGGGACAGGGGTCGGCACTGAAGCTTTCTTT. Protein sequence: CASSSGGTGVGTEAFF.

This chain joins TRBV28 and TRBJ1-5; no reliable D call. V lost 6 bases and J 7 bases, leaving 16 bases between the germline ends. The CDR3 extends over 14 amino acids. The germline V gene has CDR1 MDHEN and CDR2 SYDVKM. The CDR3 DNA is TGTGCCAGCAGGACCCCCTCGTTTGAGCAGCCCCAGCATTTT. Its translation: CASRTPSFEQPQHF.

This chain uses TRBV6-5 with TRBJ2-7, with D perhaps matching TRBD1 or TRBD2 (7 bases each). V dropped 2 bases and J dropped 0 bases, with 11 bases sitting between them. The CDR3 has 15 residues. Germline assignment: CDR1 MNHEY and CDR2 SVGAGI. The CDR3 protein is CASSYGEGASYEQYF. In nucleotides, the CDR3 is TGTGCCAGCAGTTACGGGGAGGGGGCCTCCTACGAGCAGTACTTC.

J is TRBJ2-7 and V is TRBV7-9; no firm D call. Trimming cost V 1 base and J 1 base, with 2 bases left between them. The germline V gene encodes CDR1 SEHNR and CDR2 FQNEAQ (reference sequence). The CDR3 runs 12 residues. CDR3 sequence (DNA): TGTGCCAGCAGCTTAGGGTCCTACGAGCAGTACTTC. It yields the protein CASSLGSYEQYF.

The chain links TRBV5-1 to TRBJ1-6; D unresolved. Germline V gene data show CDR1 as SGHRS and CDR2 as YFSETQ. This CDR3 is built from 12 residues. Trimming left V 0 bases short and J 11 bases short, with 6 bases between. The CDR3 region is CASSLGRPPLHF. CDR3 nucleotides: TGCGCCAGCAGCTTGGGGCGACCACCCCTCCACTTT.

V and J are TRBV7-8 and TRBJ1-3; D perhaps matches TRBD1 (5 bases). V was trimmed by 2 bases and J by 7 bases, leaving 12 bases between them. CDR1 and CDR2 from the germline V gene are SGHVS and FQNEAQ. The CDR3 length is 14 residues. The CDR3, as DNA: TGTGCCAGCAGCTTACAGGGAGGAGGGAACACCATATATTTT. Protein sequence: CASSLQGGGNTIYF. Combining the CDR3 with reference TRBV7-8 and TRBJ1-3 gives the whole variable domain GAGVSQSPRYKVAKRGQDVALRCDPISGHVSLFWYQQALGQGPEFLTYFQNEAQLDKSGLPSDRFFAERPEGSVSTLKIQRTQQEDSAVYLCASSLQGGGNTIYFGEGSWLTVV.